The 10 T cell receptor beta chains reported below all come from one sample, sequenced in a study of blood T cell repertoires in COVID-19. Libraries were prepared by immunoSEQ multiplex PCR; TCRdb keeps only in-frame clonotypes and omits some of them. The sample consists of fewer than 350,000 clones, around 91% of them appearing once. Material for sequencing was PBMCs or T cells enriched from blood (not recorded which). These receptors were obtained from a woman in her late teens or twenties with acute COVID-19.

V and J are TRBV15 and TRBJ2-5; the D gene is possibly TRBD1 (5 bases). V was shortened by 2 bases and J by 7 bases, with 20 bases between the two germline ends. The germline V gene encodes CDR1 LNHNV and CDR2 YYDKDF (reference sequence). The CDR3 spans 16 residues. This CDR3 reads CATSRYVGPTQGTQYF. CDR3 DNA: TGTGCCACCAGCAGATACGTGGGGCCCACGCAGGGGACCCAGTACTTC.

The chain employs TRBV5-1 and TRBJ1-1; tentatively, D is TRBD1 (5 bases). The CDR3 is 15 amino acids. V was trimmed by 0 bases and J by 1 base, leaving 10 bases between them. The germline V gene has CDR1 SGHRS and CDR2 YFSETQ. CDR3 bases: TGCGCCAGCAGCTTGGAACAGGCGACGAACACTGAAGCTTTCTTT. Amino acid sequence: CASSLEQATNTEAFF. The variable domain in full, completed from reference TRBV5-1 and TRBJ1-1, reads KAGVTQTPRYLIKTRGQQVTLSCSPISGHRSVSWYQQTPGQGLQFLFEYFSETQRNKGNFPGRFSGRQFSNSRSEMNVSTLELGDSALYLCASSLEQATNTEAFFGQGTRLTVV.

The chain couples TRBV9 to TRBJ1-6; a possible D gene is TRBD1 (5 bases). CDR3 length: 17 residues. V lost 3 bases and J lost 6, with 19 bases in between. The V gene's germline CDR1 is SGDLS and CDR2 YYNGEE. The CDR3: CASSESRGQGTNSPLHF. CDR3 in DNA: TGTGCCAGCAGCGAGTCAAGGGGTCAGGGTACTAATTCACCCCTCCACTTT.

This rearrangement joins TRBV18 to TRBJ2-2; the D is unclear. The germline gives CDR1 KGHSH, CDR2 LQKENI. With 3 bases removed from V and 1 base from J, the gap between germline ends came to 12 bases. The CDR3 consists of 16 residues. CDR3 in amino acids: CASSPQNGGNTGELFF. The CDR3 region has the DNA TGTGCCAGCTCACCTCAGAACGGCGGGAACACCGGGGAGCTGTTTTTT.

V gene TRBV12-3 or TRBV12-4 combines with J gene TRBJ1-5, with D perhaps matching TRBD1 (6 bases). The CDR3 covers 13 residues. With 8 bases removed from V and 3 bases from J, the gap between germline ends came to 11 bases. The CDR3 DNA reads as TGTGCCAGCGTCAGACAGGACAATCAGCCCCAGCATTTT. This gives the protein CASVRQDNQPQHF.

The chain links TRBV29-1 to TRBJ1-4, with D uncertain. Germline V gene sequence: CDR1 SQVTM, CDR2 ANQGSEA. The CDR3 is 14 residues long. V lost 5 bases and J 0 bases, leaving 10 bases between the germline ends. The CDR3 DNA sequence: TGCAGCGTTCGGAACAGCTCAACTAATGAAAAACTGTTTTTT. This gives the protein CSVRNSSTNEKLFF.

The chain is built from TRBV10-3 and TRBJ2-1, with TRBD2 matching 7 bases. This CDR3 spans 15 amino acids. V trimming: 7 bases; J trimming: 4 bases; junction bases outside the gene matches: 10. Germline assignment: CDR1 ENHRY and CDR2 SYGVKD. The CDR3 spells CAITPRAGRYNEQFF. As DNA, the CDR3 is TGTGCCATCACCCCTAGAGCGGGAAGGTACAATGAGCAGTTCTTC.

The table lists this clone with a few counts. The chain joins TRBV18 to TRBJ1-1; 12 bases match TRBD1. CDR1 is KGHSH and CDR2 is LQKENI in the germline V gene. V lost 2 bases to trimming and J lost 9 bases; unmatched junction nucleotides: 10. The CDR3 contains 16 residues. The CDR3 reads CASSPTGTGGVGQAFF. The CDR3, as DNA: TGTGCCAGCTCACCAACCGGGACAGGGGGCGTCGGCCAAGCTTTCTTT.

V and J are TRBV5-1 and TRBJ1-5; D gene uncertain. In germline, CDR1 is SGHRS, CDR2 YFSETQ. Trimming cost V 4 bases and J 3 bases, with 14 bases left between them. The CDR3 extends over 15 amino acids. The CDR3 DNA follows: TGCGCCAGCAGCCCTCTGGGCAGAGCCAATCAGCCCCAGCATTTT. Translated, it gives CASSPLGRANQPQHF.

DNA of the CDR3: TGTGCCATCAGTGAGTCAGGGGTGGCGAATTCACCCCTCCACTTT. Translated: CAISESGVANSPLHF. V and J are TRBV10-3 and TRBJ1-6; D possibly corresponds to TRBD1 (5 bases). The CDR3 is made up of 15 amino acids. V was trimmed by 0 bases and J by 7 bases, leaving 10 bases between them. CDR1 ENHRY and CDR2 SYGVKD come from the germline V gene.